This T cell receptor beta chain was retrieved from a study of CD8 T cells in Susac syndrome. Trimming took 0 bases from V and 2 from J, leaving 11 bases between them. The CDR3 contains 15 residues. CDR1 is LGHNA, CDR2 YNFKEQ, per germline. An amount of RNA that ranged from 0.5 to 1 ug was reverse transcribed with random hexamers. TCR beta CDR3 was amplified by immunoSEQ multiplex PCR. This amplification extended across 54 Vbeta and 13 Jbeta segments. MiXCR, applied by TCRdb to the immunoSEQ multiplex PCR reads, yields one record per CDR3 protein. The sample holds some 300,000 distinct CDR3 sequences; over 75% are singletons and the top ten take around 0.2%.

The chain couples TRBV4-2 to TRBJ2-7; D gene unclear. The sequenced sample consisted of CD8+ T cells from PBMCs. The receptor comes from a human donor with multiple sclerosis. The CDR3, as DNA: TGTGCCAGCAGCCAAGAGTGGTCTGGTACCTACGAGCAGTACTTC. This gives the protein CASSQEWSGTYEQYF.